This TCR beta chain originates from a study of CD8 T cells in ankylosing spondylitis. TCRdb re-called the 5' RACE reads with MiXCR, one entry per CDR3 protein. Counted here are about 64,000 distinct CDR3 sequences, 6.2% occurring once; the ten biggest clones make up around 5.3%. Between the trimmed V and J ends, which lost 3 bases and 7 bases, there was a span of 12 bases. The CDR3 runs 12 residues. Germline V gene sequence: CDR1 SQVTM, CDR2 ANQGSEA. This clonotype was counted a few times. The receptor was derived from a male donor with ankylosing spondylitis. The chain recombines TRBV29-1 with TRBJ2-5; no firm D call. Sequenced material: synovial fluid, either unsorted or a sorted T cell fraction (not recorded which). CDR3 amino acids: CSVELGVGTQYF. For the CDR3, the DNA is TGCAGCGTTGAGTTGGGTGTTGGGACCCAGTACTTC.